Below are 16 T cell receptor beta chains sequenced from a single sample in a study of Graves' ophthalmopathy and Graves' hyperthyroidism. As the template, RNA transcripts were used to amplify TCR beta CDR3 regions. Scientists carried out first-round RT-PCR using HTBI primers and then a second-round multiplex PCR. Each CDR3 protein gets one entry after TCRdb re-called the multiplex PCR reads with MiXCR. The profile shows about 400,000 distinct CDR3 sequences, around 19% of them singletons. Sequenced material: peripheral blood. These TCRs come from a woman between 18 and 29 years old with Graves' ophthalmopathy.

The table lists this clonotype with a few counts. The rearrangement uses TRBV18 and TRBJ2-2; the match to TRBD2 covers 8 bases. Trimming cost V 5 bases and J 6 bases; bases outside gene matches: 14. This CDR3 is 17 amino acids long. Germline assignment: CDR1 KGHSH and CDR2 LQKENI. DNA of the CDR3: TGTGCCAGCTCAGCCTCGAGCCCGGGAGGGCGATCCGGGGAGCTGTTTTTT. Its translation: CASSASSPGGRSGELFF. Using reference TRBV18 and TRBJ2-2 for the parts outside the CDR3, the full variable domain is NAGVMQNPRHLVRRRGQEARLRCSPMKGHSHVYWYRQLPEEGLKFMVYLQKENIIDESGMPKERFSAEFPKEGPSILRIQQVVRGDSAAYFCASSASSPGGRSGELFFGEGSRLTVL.

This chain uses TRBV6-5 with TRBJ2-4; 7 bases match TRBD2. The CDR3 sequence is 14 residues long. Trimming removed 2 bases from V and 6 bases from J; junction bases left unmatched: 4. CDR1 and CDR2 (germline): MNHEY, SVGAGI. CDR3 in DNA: TGTGCCAGCAGTTACGATGGGGAGGGAAACATTCAGTACTTC. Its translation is CASSYDGEGNIQYF.

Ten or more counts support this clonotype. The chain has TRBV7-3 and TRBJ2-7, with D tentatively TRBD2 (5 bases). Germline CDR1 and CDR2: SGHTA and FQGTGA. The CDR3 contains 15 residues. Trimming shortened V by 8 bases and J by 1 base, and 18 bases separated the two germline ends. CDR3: CASHKRDGESYEQYF. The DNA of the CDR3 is TGTGCCAGCCATAAAAGAGACGGGGAGTCCTACGAGCAGTACTTC.

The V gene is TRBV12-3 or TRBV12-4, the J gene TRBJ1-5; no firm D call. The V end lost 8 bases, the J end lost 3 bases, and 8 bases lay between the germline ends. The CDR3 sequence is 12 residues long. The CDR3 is CASAENNQPQHF. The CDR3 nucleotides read TGTGCCAGCGCGGAGAACAATCAGCCCCAGCATTTT.

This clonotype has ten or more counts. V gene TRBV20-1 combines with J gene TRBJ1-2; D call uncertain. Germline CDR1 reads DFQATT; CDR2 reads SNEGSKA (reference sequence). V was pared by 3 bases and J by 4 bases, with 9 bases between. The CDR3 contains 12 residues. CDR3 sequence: CSASHVPYGYTF. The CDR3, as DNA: TGCAGTGCTAGCCACGTTCCCTATGGCTACACCTTC.

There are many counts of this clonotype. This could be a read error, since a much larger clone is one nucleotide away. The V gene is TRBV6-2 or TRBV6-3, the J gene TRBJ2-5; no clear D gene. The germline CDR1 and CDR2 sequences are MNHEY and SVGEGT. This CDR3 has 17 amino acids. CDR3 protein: CASSNSHLLEGGETQYF. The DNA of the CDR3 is TGTGCCAGCAGTAACTCTCACCTTCTAGAAGGCGGAGAGACCCAGTACTTC.

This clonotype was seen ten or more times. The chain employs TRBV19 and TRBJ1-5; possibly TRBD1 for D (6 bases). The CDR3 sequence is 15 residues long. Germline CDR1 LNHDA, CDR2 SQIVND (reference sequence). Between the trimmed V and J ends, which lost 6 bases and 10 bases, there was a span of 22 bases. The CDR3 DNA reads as TGTGCCAGTAGAGAGGGGGGCTCCCCAGTCGGCCCCCAGCATTTT. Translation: CASREGGSPVGPQHF.

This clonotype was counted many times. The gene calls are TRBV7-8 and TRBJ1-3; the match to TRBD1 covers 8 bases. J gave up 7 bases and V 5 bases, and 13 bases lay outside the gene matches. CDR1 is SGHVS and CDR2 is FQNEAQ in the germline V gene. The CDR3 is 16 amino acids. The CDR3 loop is CASSAGTGVTWNTIYF. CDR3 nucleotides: TGTGCCAGCAGCGCCGGGACAGGCGTTACTTGGAACACCATATATTTT.

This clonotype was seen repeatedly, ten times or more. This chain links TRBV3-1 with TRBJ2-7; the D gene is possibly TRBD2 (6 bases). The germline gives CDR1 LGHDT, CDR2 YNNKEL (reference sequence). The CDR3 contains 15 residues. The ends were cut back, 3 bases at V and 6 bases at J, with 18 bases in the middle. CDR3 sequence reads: CASSHRARAGTEQYF. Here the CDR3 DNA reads TGTGCCAGCAGCCACCGAGCCCGGGCGGGAACCGAGCAGTACTTC.

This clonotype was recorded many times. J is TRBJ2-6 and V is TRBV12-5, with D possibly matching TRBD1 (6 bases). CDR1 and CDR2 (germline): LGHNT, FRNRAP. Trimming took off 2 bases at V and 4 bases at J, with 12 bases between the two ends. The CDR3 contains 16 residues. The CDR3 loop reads CASGLSTGSGANVLTF. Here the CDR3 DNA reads TGTGCTAGTGGTTTGTCCACAGGGTCAGGGGCCAACGTCCTGACTTTC.

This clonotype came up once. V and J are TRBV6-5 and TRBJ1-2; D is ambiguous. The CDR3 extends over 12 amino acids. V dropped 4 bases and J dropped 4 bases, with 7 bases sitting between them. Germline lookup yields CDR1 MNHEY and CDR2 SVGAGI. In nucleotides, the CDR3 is TGTGCCAGCAGTTCAACAGTCTATGGCTACACCTTC. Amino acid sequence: CASSSTVYGYTF.

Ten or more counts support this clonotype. The CDR3 DNA reads TGTGCCAGCAGTTTGCGGAGAACTAAGGGAAACATTCAGTACTTC. Translated, it gives CASSLRRTKGNIQYF. The chain recombines TRBV28 with TRBJ2-4; D remains unclear. V lost 3 bases to trimming and J lost 6 bases, with 15 bases between them. CDR3 size: 15 residues. The germline CDR1 and CDR2 sequences are MDHEN and SYDVKM.

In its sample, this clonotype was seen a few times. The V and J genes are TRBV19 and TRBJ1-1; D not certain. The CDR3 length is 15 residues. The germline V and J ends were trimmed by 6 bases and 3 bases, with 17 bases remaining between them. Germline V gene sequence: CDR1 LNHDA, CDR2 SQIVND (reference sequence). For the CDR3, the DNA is TGTGCCAGTAGCGGTCGTACGGAGGGCGACACTGAAGCTTTCTTT. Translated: CASSGRTEGDTEAFF.

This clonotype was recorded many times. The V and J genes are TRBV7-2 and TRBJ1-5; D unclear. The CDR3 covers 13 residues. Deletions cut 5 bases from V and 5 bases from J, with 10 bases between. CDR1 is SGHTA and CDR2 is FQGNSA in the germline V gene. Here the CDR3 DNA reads TGTGCCAGCAGCACCCGGGCGGATCAGCCCCAGCATTTT. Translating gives CASSTRADQPQHF.

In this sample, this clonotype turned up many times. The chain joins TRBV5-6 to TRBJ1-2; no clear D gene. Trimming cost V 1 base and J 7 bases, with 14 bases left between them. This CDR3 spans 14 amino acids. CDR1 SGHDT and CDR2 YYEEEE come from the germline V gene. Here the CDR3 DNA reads TGTGCCAGCAGCTTGAACCGCAGGAGGAGTGGCTACACCTTC. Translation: CASSLNRRRSGYTF. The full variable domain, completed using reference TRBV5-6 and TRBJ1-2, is DAGVTQSPTHLIKTRGQQVTLRCSPKSGHDTVSWYQQALGQGPQFIFQYYEEEERQRGNFPDRFSGHQFPNYSSELNVNALLLGDSALYLCASSLNRRRSGYTFGSGTRLTVV.

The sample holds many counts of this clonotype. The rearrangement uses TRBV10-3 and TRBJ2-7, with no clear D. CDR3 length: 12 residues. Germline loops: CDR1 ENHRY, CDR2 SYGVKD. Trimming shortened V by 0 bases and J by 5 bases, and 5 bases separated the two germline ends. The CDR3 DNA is TGTGCCATCAGTGAGTCGAAGAACGAGCAGTACTTC. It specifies CAISESKNEQYF.